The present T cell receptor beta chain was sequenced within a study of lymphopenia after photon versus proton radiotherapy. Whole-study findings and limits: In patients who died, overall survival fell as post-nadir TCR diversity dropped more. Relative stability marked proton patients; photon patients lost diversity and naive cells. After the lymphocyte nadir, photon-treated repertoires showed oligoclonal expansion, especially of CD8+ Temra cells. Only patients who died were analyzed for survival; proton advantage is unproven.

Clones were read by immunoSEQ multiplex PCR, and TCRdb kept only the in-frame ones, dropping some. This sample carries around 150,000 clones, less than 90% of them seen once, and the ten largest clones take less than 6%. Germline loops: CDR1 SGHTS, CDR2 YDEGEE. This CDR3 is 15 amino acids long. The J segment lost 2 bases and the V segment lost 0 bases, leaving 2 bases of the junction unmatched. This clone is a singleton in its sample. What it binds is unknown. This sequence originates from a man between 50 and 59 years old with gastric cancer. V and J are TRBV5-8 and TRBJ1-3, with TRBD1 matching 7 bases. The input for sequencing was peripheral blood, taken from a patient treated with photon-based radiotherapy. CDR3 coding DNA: TGTGCCAGCAGCTTGGGACAGGGACCTGGAAACACCATATATTTT. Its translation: CASSLGQGPGNTIYF. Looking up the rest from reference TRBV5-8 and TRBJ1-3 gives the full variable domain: EAGVTQSPTHLIKTRGQQATLRCSPISGHTSVYWYQQALGLGLQFLLWYDEGEERNRGNFPPRFSGRQFPNYSSELNVNALELEDSALYLCASSLGQGPGNTIYFGEGSWLTVV.